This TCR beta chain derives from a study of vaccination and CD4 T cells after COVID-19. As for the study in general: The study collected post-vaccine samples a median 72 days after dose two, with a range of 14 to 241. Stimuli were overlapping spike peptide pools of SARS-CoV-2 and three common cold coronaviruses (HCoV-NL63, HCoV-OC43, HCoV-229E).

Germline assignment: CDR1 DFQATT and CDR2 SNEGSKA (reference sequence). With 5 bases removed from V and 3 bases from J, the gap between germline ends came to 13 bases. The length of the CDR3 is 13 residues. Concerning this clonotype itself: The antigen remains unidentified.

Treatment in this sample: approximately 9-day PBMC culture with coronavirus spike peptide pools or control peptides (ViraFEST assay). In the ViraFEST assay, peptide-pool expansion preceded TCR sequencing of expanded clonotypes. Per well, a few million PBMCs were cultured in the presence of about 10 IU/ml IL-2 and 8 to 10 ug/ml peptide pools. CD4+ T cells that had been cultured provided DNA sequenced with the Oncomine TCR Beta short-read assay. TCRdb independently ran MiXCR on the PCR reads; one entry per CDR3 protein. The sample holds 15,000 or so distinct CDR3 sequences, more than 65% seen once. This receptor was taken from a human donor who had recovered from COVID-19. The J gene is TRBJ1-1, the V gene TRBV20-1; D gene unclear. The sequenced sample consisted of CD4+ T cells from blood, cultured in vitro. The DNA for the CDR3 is TGCAGTGCTCCGGAGCAGTCCGACACTGAAGCTTTCTTT. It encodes CSAPEQSDTEAFF.